This T cell receptor (beta chain) derives from a study of long-term antiretroviral therapy in people with HIV. Broader study findings: Subsequent to ART, diversity was augmented yet persisted below that of transplant donor controls. Collection of the blood took place between about 2003 and 2018. The ART regimens in use then may have been less effective than current ones.

Remarks on this clone: Antigen: not known.

The germline gives CDR1 SEHNR, CDR2 FQNEAQ (reference sequence). V lost 3 bases, J lost 3 bases, and 21 bases lay in between. This CDR3 comprises 19 residues. Survey level was the resolution at which the v3.0 immunoSEQ assay ran. Produced via immunoSEQ multiplex PCR; TCRdb's table is partial and in-frame only. This sample has nearly 11,000 clones, with roughly four fifths found just once. The source was unsorted PBMCs, collected roughly 7.3 years after starting antiretroviral therapy. This sequence originates from a man in his fifties with HIV. V and J are TRBV7-9 and TRBJ2-6; a weak D match, TRBD1 (5 bases). The CDR3 nucleotides are TGTGCCAGCAGCTTTTTCAAGGGGCCCCTCGGGCGTGGGGCCAACGTCCTGACTTTC. This encodes CASSFFKGPLGRGANVLTF. Together with reference TRBV7-9 and TRBJ2-6, the CDR3 gives the full variable domain: DTGVSQNPRHKITKRGQNVTFRCDPISEHNRLYWYRQTLGQGPEFLTYFQNEAQLEKSRLLSDRFSAERPKGSFSTLEIQRTEQGDSAMYLCASSFFKGPLGRGANVLTFGAGSRLTVL.